Included here is one T cell receptor beta chain sequence, with context. V shed 5 bases and J shed 5 bases, with 11 bases lying between them. Looked up from germline, CDR1 is SGHDT and CDR2 is YYEEEE. This CDR3 region has 13 residues. This entry comes from a study of T cells in Graves' hyperthyroidism and ophthalmopathy. Authors of the study amplified TCR beta CDR3 regions from RNA transcripts. HTBI primers were employed in a first-round RT-PCR of the TCR CDR3. TCRdb used MiXCR to reprocess the multiplex PCR reads, holding one entry per CDR3 protein. The sample shows some 360,000 distinct CDR3 sequences, roughly 13% of them seen only once.

Sequencing was carried out using blood. The clonotype comes from a woman aged 55-69 years with Graves' hyperthyroidism. The genes are TRBV5-6 and TRBJ2-1, with D uncertain. The CDR3 sequence: CASSPTPHNEQFF. The DNA of the CDR3 is TGTGCCAGCAGTCCAACTCCGCACAATGAGCAGTTCTTC.